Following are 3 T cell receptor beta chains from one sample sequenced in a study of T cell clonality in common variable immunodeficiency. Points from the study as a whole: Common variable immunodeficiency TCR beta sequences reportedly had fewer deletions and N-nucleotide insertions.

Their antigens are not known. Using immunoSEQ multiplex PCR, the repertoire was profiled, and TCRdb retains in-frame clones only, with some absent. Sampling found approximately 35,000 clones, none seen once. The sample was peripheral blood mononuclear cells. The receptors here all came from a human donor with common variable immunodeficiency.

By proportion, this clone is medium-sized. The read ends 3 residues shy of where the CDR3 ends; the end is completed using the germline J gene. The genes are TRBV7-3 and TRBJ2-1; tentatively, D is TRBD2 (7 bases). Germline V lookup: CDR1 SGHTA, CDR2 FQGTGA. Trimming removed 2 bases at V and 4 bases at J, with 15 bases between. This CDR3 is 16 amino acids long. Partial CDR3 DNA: TGTGCCAGCAGCTTACGGGGGGCCGGGTATTACAATGAG. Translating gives CASSLRGAGYYNE. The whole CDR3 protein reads CASSLRGAGYYNEQFF.

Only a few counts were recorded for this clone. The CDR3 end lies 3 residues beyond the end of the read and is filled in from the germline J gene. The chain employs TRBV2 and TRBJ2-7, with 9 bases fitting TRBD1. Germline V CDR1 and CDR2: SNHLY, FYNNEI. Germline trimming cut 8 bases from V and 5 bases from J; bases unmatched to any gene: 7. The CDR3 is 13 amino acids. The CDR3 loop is CASYGQGKNEQYF. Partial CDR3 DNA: TGTGCCAGCTACGGACAGGGGAAGAACGAG. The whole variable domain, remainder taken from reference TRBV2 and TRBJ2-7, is EPEVTQTPSHQVTQMGQEVILRCVPISNHLYFYWYRQILGQKVEFLVSFYNNEISEKSEIFDDQFSVERPDGSNFTLKIRSTKLEDSAMYFCASYGQGKNEQYFGPGTRLTVT.

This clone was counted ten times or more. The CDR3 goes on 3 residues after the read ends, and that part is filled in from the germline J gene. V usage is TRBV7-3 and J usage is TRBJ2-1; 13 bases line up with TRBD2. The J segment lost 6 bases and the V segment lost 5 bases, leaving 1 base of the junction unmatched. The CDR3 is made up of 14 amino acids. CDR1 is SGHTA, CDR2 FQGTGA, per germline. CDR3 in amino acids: CASSRTSGSNEQFF. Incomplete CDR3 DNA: TGTGCCAGCAGCCGGACTAGCGGGAGCAATGAG.